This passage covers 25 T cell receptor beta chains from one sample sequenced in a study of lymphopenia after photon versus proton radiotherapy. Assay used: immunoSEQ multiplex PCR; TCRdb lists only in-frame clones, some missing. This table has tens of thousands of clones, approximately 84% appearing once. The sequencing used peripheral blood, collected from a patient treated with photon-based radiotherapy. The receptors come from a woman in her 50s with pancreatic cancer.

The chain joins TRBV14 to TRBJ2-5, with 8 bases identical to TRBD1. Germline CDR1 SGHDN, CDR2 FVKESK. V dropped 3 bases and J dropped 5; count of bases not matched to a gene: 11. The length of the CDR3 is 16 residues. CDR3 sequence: CASSQRQGMGRETQYF. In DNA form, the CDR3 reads TGTGCCAGCAGCCAGCGACAGGGGATGGGGAGGGAGACCCAGTACTTC.

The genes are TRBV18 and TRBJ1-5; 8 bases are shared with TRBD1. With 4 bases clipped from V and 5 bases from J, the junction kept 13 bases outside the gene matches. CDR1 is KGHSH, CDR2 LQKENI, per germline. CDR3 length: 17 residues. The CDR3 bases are TGTGCCAGCTCACACATCTTACTGACAGGGGCGGATCAGCCCCAGCATTTT. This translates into CASSHILLTGADQPQHF.

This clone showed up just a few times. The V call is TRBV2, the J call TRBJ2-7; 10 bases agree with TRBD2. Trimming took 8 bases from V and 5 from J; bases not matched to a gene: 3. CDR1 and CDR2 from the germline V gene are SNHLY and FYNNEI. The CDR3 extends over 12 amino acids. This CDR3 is CASGLAGDEQYF. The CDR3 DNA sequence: TGTGCCAGCGGGCTAGCGGGAGACGAGCAGTACTTC. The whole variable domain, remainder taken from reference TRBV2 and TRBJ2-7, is EPEVTQTPSHQVTQMGQEVILRCVPISNHLYFYWYRQILGQKVEFLVSFYNNEISEKSEIFDDQFSVERPDGSNFTLKIRSTKLEDSAMYFCASGLAGDEQYFGPGTRLTVT.

CDR3 in DNA: TGTGCCTGGAGTGTACAAGGGGGAAGGCGTAACTATGGCTACACCTTC. Translated: CAWSVQGGRRNYGYTF. V usage is TRBV30 and J usage is TRBJ1-2, with D perhaps matching TRBD1 (6 bases). The ends were cut back, 0 bases at V and 1 base at J, with 15 bases in the middle. CDR1 is GTSNPN and CDR2 is SVGIG in the germline V gene (reference sequence). The CDR3 extends over 16 amino acids.

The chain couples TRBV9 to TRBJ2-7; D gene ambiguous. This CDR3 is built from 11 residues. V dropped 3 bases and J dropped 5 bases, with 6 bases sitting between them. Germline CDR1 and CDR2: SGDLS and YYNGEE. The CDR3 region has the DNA TGTGCCAGCAGCGACTCTAACGAGCAGTACTTC. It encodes CASSDSNEQYF.

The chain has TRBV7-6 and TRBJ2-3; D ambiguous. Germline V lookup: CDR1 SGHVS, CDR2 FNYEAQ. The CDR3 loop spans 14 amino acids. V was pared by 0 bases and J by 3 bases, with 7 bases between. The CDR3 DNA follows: TGTGCCAGCAGCTTAGCGATGGGAACAGATACGCAGTATTTT. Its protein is CASSLAMGTDTQYF.

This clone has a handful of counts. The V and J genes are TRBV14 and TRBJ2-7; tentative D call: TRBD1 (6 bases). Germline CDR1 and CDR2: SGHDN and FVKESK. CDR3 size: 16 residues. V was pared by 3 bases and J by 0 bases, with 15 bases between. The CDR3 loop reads CASSQTGQIVSYEQYF. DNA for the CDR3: TGTGCCAGCAGCCAGACGGGACAAATAGTCTCCTACGAGCAGTACTTC.

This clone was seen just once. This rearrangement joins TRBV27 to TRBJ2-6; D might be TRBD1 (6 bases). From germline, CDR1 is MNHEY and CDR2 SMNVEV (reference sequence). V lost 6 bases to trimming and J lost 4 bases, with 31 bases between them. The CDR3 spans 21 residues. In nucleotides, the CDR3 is TGTGCCAGCAGCACCTCGGGGATGAGGGCAGGGGCAGGTTCGGGGGCCAACGTCCTGACTTTC. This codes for CASSTSGMRAGAGSGANVLTF.

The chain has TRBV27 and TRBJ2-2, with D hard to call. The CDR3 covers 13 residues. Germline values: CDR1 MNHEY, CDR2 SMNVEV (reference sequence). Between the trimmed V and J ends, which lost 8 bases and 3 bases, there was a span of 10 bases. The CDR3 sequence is CASGLRDTGELFF. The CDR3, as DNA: TGTGCCAGCGGTCTAAGGGACACCGGGGAGCTGTTTTTT.

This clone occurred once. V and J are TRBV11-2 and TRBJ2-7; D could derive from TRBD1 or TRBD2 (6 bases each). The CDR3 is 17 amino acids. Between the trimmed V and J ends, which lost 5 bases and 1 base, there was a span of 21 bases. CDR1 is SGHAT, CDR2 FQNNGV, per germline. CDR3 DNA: TGTGCCAGCAGCCTTCTCGTGTCTGTAGGGGGGTCCTACGAGCAGTACTTC. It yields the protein CASSLLVSVGGSYEQYF.

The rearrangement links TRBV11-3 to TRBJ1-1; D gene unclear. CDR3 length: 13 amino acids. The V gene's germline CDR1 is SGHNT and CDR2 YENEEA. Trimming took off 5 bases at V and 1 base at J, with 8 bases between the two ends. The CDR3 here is CASSLTPNTEAFF. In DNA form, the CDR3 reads TGTGCCAGCAGCCTGACTCCGAACACTGAAGCTTTCTTT.

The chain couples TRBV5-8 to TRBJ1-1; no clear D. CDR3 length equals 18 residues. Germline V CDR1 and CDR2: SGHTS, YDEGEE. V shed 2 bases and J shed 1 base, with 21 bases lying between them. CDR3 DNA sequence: TGTGCCAGCAGCTTAATAGCTGCCGGGTATAAGGGGAACACTGAAGCTTTCTTT. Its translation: CASSLIAAGYKGNTEAFF.

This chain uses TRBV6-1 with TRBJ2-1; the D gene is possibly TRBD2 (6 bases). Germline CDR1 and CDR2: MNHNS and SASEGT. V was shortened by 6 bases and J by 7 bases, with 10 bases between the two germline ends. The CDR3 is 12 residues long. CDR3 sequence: CASSAGTNEQFF. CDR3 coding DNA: TGTGCCAGCAGCGCGGGAACGAATGAGCAGTTCTTC.

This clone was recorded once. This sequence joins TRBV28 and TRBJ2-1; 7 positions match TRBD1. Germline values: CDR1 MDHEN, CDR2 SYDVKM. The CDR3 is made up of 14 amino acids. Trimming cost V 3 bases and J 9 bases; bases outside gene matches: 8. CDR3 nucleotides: TGTGCCAGCAGTTTCGTGACAGGGCTCGCTGAGCAGTTCTTC. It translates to CASSFVTGLAEQFF.

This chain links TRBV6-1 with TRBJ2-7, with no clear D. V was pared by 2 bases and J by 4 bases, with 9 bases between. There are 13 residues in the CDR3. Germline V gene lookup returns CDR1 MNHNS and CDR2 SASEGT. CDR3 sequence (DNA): TGTGCCAGCAGTGAAACTATAGGGTACGAGCAGTACTTC. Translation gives CASSETIGYEQYF.

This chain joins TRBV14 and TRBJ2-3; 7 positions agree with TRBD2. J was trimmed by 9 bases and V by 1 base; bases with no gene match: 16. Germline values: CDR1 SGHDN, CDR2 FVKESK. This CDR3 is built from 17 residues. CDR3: CASSQVSERDPWGTQYF. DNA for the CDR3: TGTGCCAGCAGCCAAGTTTCAGAGCGGGACCCATGGGGCACGCAGTATTTT.

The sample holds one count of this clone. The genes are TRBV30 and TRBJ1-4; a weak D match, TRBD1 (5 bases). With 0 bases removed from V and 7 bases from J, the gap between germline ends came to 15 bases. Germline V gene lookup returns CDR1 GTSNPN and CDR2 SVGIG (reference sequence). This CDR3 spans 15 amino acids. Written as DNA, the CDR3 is TGTGCCTGGAGTGTAGGGTCCGGGGCGGGTGAAAAACTGTTTTTT. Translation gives CAWSVGSGAGEKLFF.

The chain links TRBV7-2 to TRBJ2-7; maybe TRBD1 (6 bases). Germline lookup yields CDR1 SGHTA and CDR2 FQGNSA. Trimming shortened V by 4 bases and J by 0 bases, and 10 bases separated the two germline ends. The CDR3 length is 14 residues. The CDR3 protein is CASSSNRASYEQYF. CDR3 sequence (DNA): TGTGCCAGCAGCTCTAACAGGGCCTCCTACGAGCAGTACTTC.

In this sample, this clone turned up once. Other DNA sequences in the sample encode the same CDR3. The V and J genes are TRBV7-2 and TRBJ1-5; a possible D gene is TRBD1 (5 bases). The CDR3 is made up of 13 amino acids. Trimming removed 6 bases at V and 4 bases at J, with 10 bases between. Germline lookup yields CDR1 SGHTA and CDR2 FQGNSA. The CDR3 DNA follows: TGTGCCAGCAGTAAACAGGCGAATCAGCCCCAGCATTTT. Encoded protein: CASSKQANQPQHF.

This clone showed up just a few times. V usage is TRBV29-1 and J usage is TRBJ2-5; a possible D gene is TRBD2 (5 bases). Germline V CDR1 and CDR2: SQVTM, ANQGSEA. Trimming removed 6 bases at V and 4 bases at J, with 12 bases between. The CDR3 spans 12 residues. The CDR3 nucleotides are TGCAGCGTCCGGGAAGGGCGAGAGACCCAGTACTTC. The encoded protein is CSVREGRETQYF.

CDR3 region: CASSWDRDPPFDTF. In DNA form, the CDR3 reads TGTGCCAGCAGCTGGGACAGGGACCCGCCTTTTGACACCTTC. V gene TRBV5-4 combines with J gene TRBJ1-2, with 9 bases identical to TRBD1. Germline CDR1 reads SGHNT; CDR2 reads YYREEE (reference sequence). The V gene end was trimmed by 3 bases and the J gene end by 12 bases; junction bases not matched to a gene: 12. This CDR3 contains 14 residues.

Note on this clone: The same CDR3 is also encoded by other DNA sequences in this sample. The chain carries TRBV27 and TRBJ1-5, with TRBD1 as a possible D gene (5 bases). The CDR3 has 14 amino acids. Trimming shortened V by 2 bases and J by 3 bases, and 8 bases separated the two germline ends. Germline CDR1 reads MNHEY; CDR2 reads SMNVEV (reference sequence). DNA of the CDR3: TGTGCCAGCAGTTTACAGGGAGTCAATCAGCCCCAGCATTTT. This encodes CASSLQGVNQPQHF.

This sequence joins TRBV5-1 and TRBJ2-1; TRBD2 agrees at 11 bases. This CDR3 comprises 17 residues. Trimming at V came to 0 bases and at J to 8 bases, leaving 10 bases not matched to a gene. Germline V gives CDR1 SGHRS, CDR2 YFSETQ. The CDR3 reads CASSLALTSGSGHEQFF. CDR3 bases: TGCGCCAGCAGCTTGGCTCTAACTAGCGGGAGTGGCCATGAGCAGTTCTTC.

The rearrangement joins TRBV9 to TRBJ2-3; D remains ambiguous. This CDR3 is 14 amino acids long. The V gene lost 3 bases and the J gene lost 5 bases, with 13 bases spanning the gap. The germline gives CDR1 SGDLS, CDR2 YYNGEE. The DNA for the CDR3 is TGTGCCAGCAGCGGCGTGGCTGGGATAGATACGCAGTATTTT. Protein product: CASSGVAGIDTQYF.

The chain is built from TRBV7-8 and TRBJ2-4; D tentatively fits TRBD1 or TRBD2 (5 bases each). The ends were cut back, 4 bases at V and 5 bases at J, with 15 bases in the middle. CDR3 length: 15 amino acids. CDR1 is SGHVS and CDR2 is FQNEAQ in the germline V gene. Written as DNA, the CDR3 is TGTGCCAGCAGCTCATCGGGGACCGCAGAAAACATTCAGTACTTC. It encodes CASSSSGTAENIQYF.